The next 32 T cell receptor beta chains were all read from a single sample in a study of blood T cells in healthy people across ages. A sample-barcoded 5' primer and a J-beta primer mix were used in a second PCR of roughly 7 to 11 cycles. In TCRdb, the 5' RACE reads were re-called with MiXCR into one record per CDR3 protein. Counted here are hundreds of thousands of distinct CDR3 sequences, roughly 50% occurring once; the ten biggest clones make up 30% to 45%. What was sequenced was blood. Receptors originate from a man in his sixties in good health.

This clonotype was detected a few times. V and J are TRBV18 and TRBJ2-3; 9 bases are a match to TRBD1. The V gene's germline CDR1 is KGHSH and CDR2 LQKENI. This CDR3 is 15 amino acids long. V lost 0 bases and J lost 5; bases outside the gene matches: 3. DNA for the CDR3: TGTGCCAGCTCACCACCGGGACAGGGTGGAGATACGCAGTATTTT. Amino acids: CASSPPGQGGDTQYF.

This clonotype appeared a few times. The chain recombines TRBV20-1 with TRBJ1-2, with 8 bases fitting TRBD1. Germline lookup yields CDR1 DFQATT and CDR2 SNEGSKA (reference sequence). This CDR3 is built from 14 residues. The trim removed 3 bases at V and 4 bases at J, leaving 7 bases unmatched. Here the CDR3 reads CSASPAGQAYGYTF. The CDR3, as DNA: TGCAGTGCTAGCCCAGCGGGACAGGCCTATGGCTACACCTTC.

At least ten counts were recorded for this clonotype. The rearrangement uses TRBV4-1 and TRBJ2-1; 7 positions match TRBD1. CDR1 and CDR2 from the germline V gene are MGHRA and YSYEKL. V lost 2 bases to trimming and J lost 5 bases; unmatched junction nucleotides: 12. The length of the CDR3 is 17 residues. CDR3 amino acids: CASSQPYRGQVDNEQFF. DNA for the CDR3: TGCGCCAGCAGCCAACCCTACAGAGGACAGGTAGACAATGAGCAGTTCTTC.

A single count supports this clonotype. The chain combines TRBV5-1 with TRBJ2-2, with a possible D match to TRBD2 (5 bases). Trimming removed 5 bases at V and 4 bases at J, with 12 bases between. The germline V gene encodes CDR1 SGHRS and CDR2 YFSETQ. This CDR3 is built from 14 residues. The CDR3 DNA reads TGCGCCAGCAGTCTGGACTCAGGCACCGGGGAGCTGTTTTTT. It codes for CASSLDSGTGELFF.

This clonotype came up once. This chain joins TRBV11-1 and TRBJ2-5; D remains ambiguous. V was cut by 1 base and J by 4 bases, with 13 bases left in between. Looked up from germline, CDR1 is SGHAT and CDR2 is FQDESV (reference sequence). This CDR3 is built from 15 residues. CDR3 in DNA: TGTGCCAGCAGCTTAGTTGGCAGAACGGGAGAGACCCAGTACTTC. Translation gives CASSLVGRTGETQYF.

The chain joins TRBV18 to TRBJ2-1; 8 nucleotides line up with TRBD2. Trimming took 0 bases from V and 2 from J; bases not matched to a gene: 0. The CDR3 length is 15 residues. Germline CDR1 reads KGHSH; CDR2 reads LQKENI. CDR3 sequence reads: CASSPPSGTYNEQFF. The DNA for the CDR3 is TGTGCCAGCTCACCACCTAGCGGGACCTACAATGAGCAGTTCTTC.

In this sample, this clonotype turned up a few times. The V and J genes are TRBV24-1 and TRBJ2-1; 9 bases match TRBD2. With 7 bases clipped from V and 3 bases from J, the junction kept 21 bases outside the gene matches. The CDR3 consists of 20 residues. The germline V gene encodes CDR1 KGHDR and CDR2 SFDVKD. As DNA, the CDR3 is TGTGCCACCAGGGATAGAGGAGGCCCTAGTAGCGGGGGTGGCTACAATGAGCAGTTCTTC. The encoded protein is CATRDRGGPSSGGGYNEQFF.

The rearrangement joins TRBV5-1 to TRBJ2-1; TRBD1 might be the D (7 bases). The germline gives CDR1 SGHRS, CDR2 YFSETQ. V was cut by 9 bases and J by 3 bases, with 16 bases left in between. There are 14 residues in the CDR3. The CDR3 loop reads CATQGGGYYNEQFF. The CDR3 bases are TGCGCCACCCAGGGGGGTGGCTACTACAATGAGCAGTTCTTC.

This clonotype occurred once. CDR3 loop: CSARDTGEQYF. CDR3 coding DNA: TGCAGTGCTAGAGATACAGGCGAGCAGTACTTC. This rearrangement joins TRBV20-1 to TRBJ2-5; possible D gene TRBD1, 5 bases. The DNA end is more similar to TRBJ2-7, so the J call may be wrong. The V gene's germline CDR1 is DFQATT and CDR2 SNEGSKA (reference sequence). The CDR3 runs 11 residues.

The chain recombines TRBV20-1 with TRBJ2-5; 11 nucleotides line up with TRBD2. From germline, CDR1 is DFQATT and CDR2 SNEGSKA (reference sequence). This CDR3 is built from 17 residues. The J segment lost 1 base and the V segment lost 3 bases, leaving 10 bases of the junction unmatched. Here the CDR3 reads CSARGVLAGGFQETQYF. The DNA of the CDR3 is TGCAGTGCTAGGGGGGTGCTAGCGGGGGGTTTCCAAGAGACCCAGTACTTC.

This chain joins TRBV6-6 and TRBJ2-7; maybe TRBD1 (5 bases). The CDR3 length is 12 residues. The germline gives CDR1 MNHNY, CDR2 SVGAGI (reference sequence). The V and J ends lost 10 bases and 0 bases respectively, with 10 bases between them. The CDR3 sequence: CATGRASYEQYF. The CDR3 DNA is TGTGCCACCGGCAGGGCCTCCTACGAGCAGTACTTC.

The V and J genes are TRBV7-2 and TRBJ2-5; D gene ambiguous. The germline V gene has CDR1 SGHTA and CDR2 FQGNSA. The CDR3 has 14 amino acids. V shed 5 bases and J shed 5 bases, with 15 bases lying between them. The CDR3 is CASSVGRTPETQYF. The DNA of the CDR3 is TGTGCCAGCAGCGTTGGAAGAACTCCGGAGACCCAGTACTTC.

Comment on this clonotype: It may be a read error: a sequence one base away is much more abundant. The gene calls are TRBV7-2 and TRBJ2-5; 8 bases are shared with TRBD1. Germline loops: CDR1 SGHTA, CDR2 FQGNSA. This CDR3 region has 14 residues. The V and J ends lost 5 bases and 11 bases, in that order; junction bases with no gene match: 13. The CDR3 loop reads CASSPRTGNNEQYF. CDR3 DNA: TGTGCCAGCAGCCCACGGACAGGGAATAATGAGCAGTACTTC. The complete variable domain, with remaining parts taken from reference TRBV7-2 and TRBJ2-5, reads GAGVSQSPSNKVTEKGKDVELRCDPISGHTALYWYRQSLGQGLEFLIYFQGNSAPDKSGLPSDRFSAERTGGSVSTLTIQRTQQEDSAVYLCASSPRTGNNEQYFGPGTRLLVL.

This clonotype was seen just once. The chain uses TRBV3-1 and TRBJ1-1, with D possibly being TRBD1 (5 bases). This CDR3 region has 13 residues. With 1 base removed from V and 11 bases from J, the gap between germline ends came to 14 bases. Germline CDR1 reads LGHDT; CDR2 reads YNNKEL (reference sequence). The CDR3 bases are TGTGCCAGCAGCCAAGGAGCAGGGAGAGGGGCTTTCTTT. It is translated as CASSQGAGRGAFF.

The CDR3 sequence is CSVEGAGGEKLFF. The DNA of the CDR3 is TGCAGCGTTGAAGGGGCAGGGGGAGAAAAACTGTTTTTT. This rearrangement joins TRBV29-1 to TRBJ1-4, with 7 bases identical to TRBD1. Germline CDR1 and CDR2: SQVTM and ANQGSEA. The CDR3 runs to 13 residues. V trimming: 1 base; J trimming: 8 bases; junction bases outside the gene matches: 4.

The CDR3 reads CASSQDYVGSVSGYTF. CDR3 DNA: TGTGCCAGCAGCCAAGATTATGTCGGATCCGTTTCTGGCTACACCTTC. The chain combines TRBV4-2 with TRBJ1-2; D is uncertain. This CDR3 has 16 residues. Trimming shortened V by 0 bases and J by 7 bases, and 18 bases separated the two germline ends. Looked up from germline, CDR1 is LGHNA and CDR2 is YNFKEQ.

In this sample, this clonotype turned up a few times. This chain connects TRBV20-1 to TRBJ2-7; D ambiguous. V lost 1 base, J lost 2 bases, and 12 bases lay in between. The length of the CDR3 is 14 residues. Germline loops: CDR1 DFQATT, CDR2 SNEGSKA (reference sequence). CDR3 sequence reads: CSARGLLSPYEQYF. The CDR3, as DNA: TGCAGTGCTAGAGGGCTACTATCCCCCTACGAGCAGTACTTC.

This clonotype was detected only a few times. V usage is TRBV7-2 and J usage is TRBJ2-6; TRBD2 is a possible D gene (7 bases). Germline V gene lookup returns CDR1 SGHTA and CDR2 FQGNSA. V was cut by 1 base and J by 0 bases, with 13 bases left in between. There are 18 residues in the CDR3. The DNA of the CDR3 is TGTGCCAGCAGCTTAGAACGGGGGGCTAACTCTGGGGCCAACGTCCTGACTTTC. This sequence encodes CASSLERGANSGANVLTF. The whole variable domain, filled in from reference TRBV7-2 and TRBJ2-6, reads GAGVSQSPSNKVTEKGKDVELRCDPISGHTALYWYRQSLGQGLEFLIYFQGNSAPDKSGLPSDRFSAERTGGSVSTLTIQRTQQEDSAVYLCASSLERGANSGANVLTFGAGSRLTVL.

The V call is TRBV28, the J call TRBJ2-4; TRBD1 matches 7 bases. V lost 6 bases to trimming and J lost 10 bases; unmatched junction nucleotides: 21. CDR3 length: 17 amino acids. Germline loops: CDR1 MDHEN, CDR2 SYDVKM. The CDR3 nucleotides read TGTGCCAGCAGCTACTTCGCGTCCGGGACAGCGTTAAGTATTCAGTACTTC. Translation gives CASSYFASGTALSIQYF.

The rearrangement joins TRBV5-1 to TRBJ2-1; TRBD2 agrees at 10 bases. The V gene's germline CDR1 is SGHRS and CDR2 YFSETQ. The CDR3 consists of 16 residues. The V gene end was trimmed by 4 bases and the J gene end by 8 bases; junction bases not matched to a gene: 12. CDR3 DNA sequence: TGCGCCAGCAGCCTAACAAGCGGGGGGGCTGTGGATGAGCAGTTCTTC. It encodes CASSLTSGGAVDEQFF.

The CDR3 here is CASSEGLAGPEQYF. The CDR3, as DNA: TGTGCCAGCAGTGAGGGACTAGCGGGTCCCGAGCAGTACTTC. The chain couples TRBV2 to TRBJ2-7; TRBD2 agrees at 12 bases. Trimming took 3 bases from V and 6 from J; bases not matched to a gene: 3. The germline V gene has CDR1 SNHLY and CDR2 FYNNEI. The CDR3 totals 14 residues.

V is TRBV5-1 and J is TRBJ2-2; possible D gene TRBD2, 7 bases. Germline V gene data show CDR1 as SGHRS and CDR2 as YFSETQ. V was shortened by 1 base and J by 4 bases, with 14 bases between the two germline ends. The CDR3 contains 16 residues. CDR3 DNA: TGCGCCAGCAGCTTGTATGGCGGGGGCCTCACCGGGGAGCTGTTTTTT. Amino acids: CASSLYGGGLTGELFF.

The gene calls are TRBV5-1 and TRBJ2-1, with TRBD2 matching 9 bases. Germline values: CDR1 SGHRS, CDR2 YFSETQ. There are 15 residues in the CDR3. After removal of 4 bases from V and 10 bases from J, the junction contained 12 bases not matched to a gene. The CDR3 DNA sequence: TGCGCCAGCAGCCAGACTAGCGGCTTGTCGCGGGAGCAGTTCTTC. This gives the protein CASSQTSGLSREQFF.

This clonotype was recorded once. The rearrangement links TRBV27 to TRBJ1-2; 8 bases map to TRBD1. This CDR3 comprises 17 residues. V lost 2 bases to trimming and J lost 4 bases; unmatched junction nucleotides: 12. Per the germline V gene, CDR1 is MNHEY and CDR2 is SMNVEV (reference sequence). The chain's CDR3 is CASSLRQGSGPGYGYTF. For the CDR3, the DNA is TGTGCCAGCAGTTTAAGACAGGGGTCGGGTCCTGGCTATGGCTACACCTTC.

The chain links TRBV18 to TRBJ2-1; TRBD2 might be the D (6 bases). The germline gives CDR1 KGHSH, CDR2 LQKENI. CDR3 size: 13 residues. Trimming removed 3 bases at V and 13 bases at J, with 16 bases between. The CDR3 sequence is CASSPDGGDPQFF. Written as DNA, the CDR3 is TGTGCCAGCTCACCGGATGGAGGGGACCCTCAGTTCTTC.

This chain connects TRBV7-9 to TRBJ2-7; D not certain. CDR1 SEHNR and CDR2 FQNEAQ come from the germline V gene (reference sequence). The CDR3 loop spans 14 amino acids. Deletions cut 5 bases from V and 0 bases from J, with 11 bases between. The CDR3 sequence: CASSLPDISYEQYF. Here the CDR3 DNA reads TGTGCCAGCAGCCTTCCTGACATCTCCTACGAGCAGTACTTC.

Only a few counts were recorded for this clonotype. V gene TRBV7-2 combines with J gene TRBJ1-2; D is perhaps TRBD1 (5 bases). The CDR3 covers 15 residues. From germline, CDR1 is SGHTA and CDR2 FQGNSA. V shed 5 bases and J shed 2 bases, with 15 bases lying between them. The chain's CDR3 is CASSLGTPPNYGYTF. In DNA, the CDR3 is TGTGCCAGCAGCCTAGGGACTCCACCGAACTATGGCTACACCTTC.

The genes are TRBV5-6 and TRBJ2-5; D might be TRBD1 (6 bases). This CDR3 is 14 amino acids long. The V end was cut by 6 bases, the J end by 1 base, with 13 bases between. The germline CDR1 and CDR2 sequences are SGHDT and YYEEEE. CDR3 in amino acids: CASNRDTPQETQYF. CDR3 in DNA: TGTGCCAGCAACCGGGACACTCCCCAAGAGACCCAGTACTTC.

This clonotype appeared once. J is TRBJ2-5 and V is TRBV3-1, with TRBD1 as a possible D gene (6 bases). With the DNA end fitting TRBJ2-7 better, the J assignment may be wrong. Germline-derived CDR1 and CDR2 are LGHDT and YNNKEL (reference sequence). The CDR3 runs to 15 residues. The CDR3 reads CASSPDSDRSTEQYF. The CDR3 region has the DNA TGTGCCAGCAGCCCCGACTCCGACAGGTCCACCGAGCAGTACTTC.

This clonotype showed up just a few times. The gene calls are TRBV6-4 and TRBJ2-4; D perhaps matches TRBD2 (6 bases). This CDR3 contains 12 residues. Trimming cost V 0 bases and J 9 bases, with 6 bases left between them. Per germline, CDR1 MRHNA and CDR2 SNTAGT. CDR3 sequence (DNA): TGTGCCAGCAGTGACTCGGGGGGCATTCAGTACTTC. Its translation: CASSDSGGIQYF.

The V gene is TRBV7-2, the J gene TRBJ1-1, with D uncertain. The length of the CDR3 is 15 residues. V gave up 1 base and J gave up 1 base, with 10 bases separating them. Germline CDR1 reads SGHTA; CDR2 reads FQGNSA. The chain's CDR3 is CASSLELAGNTEAFF. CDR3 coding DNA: TGTGCCAGCAGCTTAGAGCTGGCAGGGAACACTGAAGCTTTCTTT.

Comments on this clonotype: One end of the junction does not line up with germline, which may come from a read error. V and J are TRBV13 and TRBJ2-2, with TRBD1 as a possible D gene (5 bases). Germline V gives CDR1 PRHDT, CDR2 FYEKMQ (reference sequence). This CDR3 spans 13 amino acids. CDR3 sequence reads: CASGLGDTGELFF. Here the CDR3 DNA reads TGTGCCAGCGGCTTAGGGGACACCGGGGAGCTGTTTTTT.